This passage covers 22 T cell receptor beta chains from one sample sequenced in a study of blood T cell repertoires in COVID-19. Sequenced by immunoSEQ multiplex PCR; TCRdb stores in-frame clones only, minus some. The sample holds approximately 200,000 clones, 75% to 90% seen once. The sample comprised PBMCs or T cells enriched from blood (not recorded which). These receptors came from a woman aged 30 to 39 who had been exposed to COVID-19.

This clone was counted a few times. This chain joins TRBV5-6 and TRBJ2-1, with 7 bases fitting TRBD1. CDR3 length equals 15 residues. Losses at the gene ends were 0 bases for V and 6 bases for J; bases not matched to a gene: 6. CDR1 is SGHDT, CDR2 YYEEEE, per germline. The CDR3, as DNA: TGTGCCAGCAGCTTGGAAAGACAGGGAGCCAATGAGCAGTTCTTC. It translates to CASSLERQGANEQFF.

J is TRBJ2-5 and V is TRBV24-1; 8 nucleotides match TRBD1. The J segment lost 4 bases and the V segment lost 3 bases, leaving 6 bases of the junction unmatched. Germline V CDR1 and CDR2: KGHDR, SFDVKD. The CDR3 consists of 15 residues. Here the CDR3 DNA reads TGTGCCACCAGTGATAGGACAGGGATGAGAGAGACCCAGTACTTC. It yields the protein CATSDRTGMRETQYF.

The rearrangement joins TRBV3-1 (or the pseudogene TRBV3-2) to TRBJ2-4; 8 bases map to TRBD1. Unmatched junction bases numbered 16, after V lost 5 bases and J lost 1 base. The CDR3 consists of 19 residues. Germline assignment: CDR1 LGHDT and CDR2 YNNKEL (reference sequence). This CDR3 is CASSYGQGGWEAAKNIQYF. The CDR3 DNA reads as TGTGCCAGCAGCTACGGACAGGGAGGATGGGAAGCGGCCAAAAACATTCAGTACTTC.

CDR3 sequence (DNA): TGTGCCAGCAGTCGGGACAGCACCTACAATGAGCAGTTCTTC. Protein sequence: CASSRDSTYNEQFF. The genes are TRBV2 and TRBJ2-1; 7 nucleotides agree with TRBD1. Trimming took 5 bases from V and 2 from J; bases not matched to a gene: 3. The CDR3 runs to 14 residues. The V gene's germline CDR1 is SNHLY and CDR2 FYNNEI.

The genes are TRBV7-9 and TRBJ1-3; 8 nucleotides match TRBD1. The CDR3 runs to 17 residues. Germline V gene data show CDR1 as SEHNR and CDR2 as FQNEAQ (reference sequence). The V and J ends lost 5 bases and 3 bases, in that order; junction bases with no gene match: 12. The CDR3 spells CASSNIVDRAFGNTIYF. The CDR3 nucleotides are TGTGCCAGCAGCAATATAGTGGACAGGGCCTTTGGAAACACCATATATTTT.

The chain uses TRBV12-3 or TRBV12-4 and TRBJ2-1; maybe TRBD2 (5 bases). The CDR3 is made up of 12 amino acids. Deletions cut 4 bases from V and 9 bases from J, with 10 bases between. Here the CDR3 DNA reads TGTGCCAGCAGTTACCCCCGGGGTGAGCAGTTCTTC. Its protein is CASSYPRGEQFF.

The chain joins TRBV27 to TRBJ1-1, with 9 bases matching TRBD1. The CDR3 has 14 residues. V lost 8 bases to trimming and J lost 1 base; unmatched junction nucleotides: 5. The germline V gene has CDR1 MNHEY and CDR2 SMNVEV (reference sequence). The CDR3 DNA is TGTGCCAGCCAACTGGACAGGGGGAACACTGAAGCTTTCTTT. Translated, it gives CASQLDRGNTEAFF.

The chain couples TRBV9 to TRBJ1-6, with a tentative D call TRBD1 (6 bases). The CDR3 contains 12 residues. CDR1 and CDR2 from the germline V gene are SGDLS and YYNGEE. V lost 3 bases and J lost 8, with 6 bases in between. The CDR3 protein is CASSGTDSPLHF. DNA of the CDR3: TGTGCCAGCAGCGGGACAGATTCACCCCTCCACTTT.

This clone occurred once. This chain uses TRBV29-1 with TRBJ2-7; the match to TRBD1 covers 7 bases. The trim removed 4 bases at V and 3 bases at J, leaving 6 bases unmatched. The CDR3 spans 13 residues. Germline CDR1 and CDR2: SQVTM and ANQGSEA. As DNA, the CDR3 is TGCAGCGTTGGGGAAACAGGGGTCTACGAGCAGTACTTC. Residues: CSVGETGVYEQYF.

In regard to this clone: An end of the junction differs from the germline gene, which may be a read error. The V call is TRBV7-7, the J call TRBJ2-1; no reliable D call. Germline CDR1 SSHAT, CDR2 FNYEAQ (reference sequence). The CDR3 loop spans 13 amino acids. The CDR3 sequence is CASSLNRYNEQFF. The CDR3 nucleotides are TGTGCTAGCAGCTTGAACAGATACAATGAGCAGTTCTTC.

The rearrangement joins TRBV27 to TRBJ1-2; 7 bases are shared with TRBD1. The J segment lost 3 bases and the V segment lost 0 bases, leaving 7 bases of the junction unmatched. Germline CDR1 MNHEY, CDR2 SMNVEV (reference sequence). This CDR3 region has 16 residues. As DNA, the CDR3 is TGTGCCAGCAGTTTATCGAGACAGGGTTCGCACTATGGCTACACCTTC. Translation gives CASSLSRQGSHYGYTF.

This clone was observed a single time. This chain links TRBV28 with TRBJ1-5; D is uncertain. Germline CDR1 MDHEN, CDR2 SYDVKM. The CDR3 spans 12 residues. V dropped 8 bases and J dropped 0 bases, with 5 bases sitting between them. The CDR3 here is CASGSSNQPQHF. The CDR3 nucleotides are TGTGCCAGCGGGAGTAGCAATCAGCCCCAGCATTTT.

The V gene is TRBV5-1, the J gene TRBJ2-2, with D possibly TRBD2 on 6 matching bases. CDR3 length: 16 amino acids. Germline-derived CDR1 and CDR2 are SGHRS and YFSETQ. The V end lost 0 bases, the J end lost 5 bases, and 14 bases lay between the germline ends. This CDR3 is CASSLGTSLSTGELFF. In nucleotides, the CDR3 is TGCGCCAGCAGCTTGGGTACTAGCCTGTCGACCGGGGAGCTGTTTTTT. The full variable domain, completed using reference TRBV5-1 and TRBJ2-2, is KAGVTQTPRYLIKTRGQQVTLSCSPISGHRSVSWYQQTPGQGLQFLFEYFSETQRNKGNFPGRFSGRQFSNSRSEMNVSTLELGDSALYLCASSLGTSLSTGELFFGEGSRLTVL.

This chain links TRBV10-1 with TRBJ1-1; D uncertain. Germline assignment: CDR1 WNHNN and CDR2 SYGVQD (reference sequence). V was shortened by 0 bases and J by 3 bases, with 8 bases between the two germline ends. This CDR3 contains 14 residues. The CDR3 DNA reads TGCGCCAGCAGTGAGTCTTCGGGTCACACTGAAGCTTTCTTT. Its translation is CASSESSGHTEAFF.

In its sample, this clone was seen a few times. V usage is TRBV15 and J usage is TRBJ1-1; no clear D gene. Germline lookup yields CDR1 LNHNV and CDR2 YYDKDF (reference sequence). V lost 5 bases to trimming and J lost 0 bases, with 10 bases between them. The CDR3 contains 14 residues. CDR3 DNA sequence: TGTGCCACCAGCGGGAGGACGGTGAACACTGAAGCTTTCTTT. Translating it yields CATSGRTVNTEAFF. Filled out from reference TRBV15 and TRBJ1-1, the complete variable domain reads DAMVIQNPRYQVTQFGKPVTLSCSQTLNHNVMYWYQQKSSQAPKLLFHYYDKDFNNEADTPDNFQSRRPNTSFCFLDIRSPGLGDTAMYLCATSGRTVNTEAFFGQGTRLTVV.

The chain recombines TRBV4-1 with TRBJ2-5, with D possibly being TRBD2 (5 bases). V lost 1 base, J lost 5 bases, and 17 bases lay in between. Germline values: CDR1 MGHRA, CDR2 YSYEKL. This CDR3 has 16 residues. The CDR3 sequence: CASSQGHAGPGETQYF. The DNA of the CDR3 is TGCGCCAGCAGCCAAGGGCACGCGGGCCCGGGGGAGACCCAGTACTTC.

The chain links TRBV29-1 to TRBJ2-5; 7 nucleotides agree with TRBD2. Germline V CDR1 and CDR2: SQVTM, ANQGSEA. Trimming cost V 6 bases and J 3 bases; bases outside gene matches: 7. The CDR3 loop spans 13 amino acids. This CDR3 is CSVGRDYKETQYF. CDR3 sequence (DNA): TGCAGCGTGGGGCGGGACTATAAAGAGACCCAGTACTTC.

V gene TRBV6-5 combines with J gene TRBJ1-5; 7 bases agree with TRBD1. Germline V gene sequence: CDR1 MNHEY, CDR2 SVGAGI. V lost 6 bases, J lost 2 bases, and 1 base stayed unmatched. The CDR3 has 13 residues. The CDR3 here is CASSDRGNQPQHF. In nucleotides, the CDR3 is TGTGCCAGCAGCGACAGGGGCAATCAGCCCCAGCATTTT.

V usage is TRBV10-3 and J usage is TRBJ2-7; D is possibly TRBD2 (7 bases). Trimming removed 0 bases at V and 2 bases at J, with 14 bases between. This CDR3 comprises 16 residues. Germline lookup yields CDR1 ENHRY and CDR2 SYGVKD. The CDR3 region is CAISESRGGGPYEQYF. DNA for the CDR3: TGTGCCATCAGTGAGTCAAGAGGGGGGGGTCCCTACGAGCAGTACTTC.

The chain links TRBV7-9 to TRBJ2-3; no definite D call. The germline V and J ends were trimmed by 5 bases and 6 bases, with 12 bases remaining between them. Germline V gene data show CDR1 as SEHNR and CDR2 as FQNEAQ (reference sequence). The CDR3 covers 13 residues. CDR3 sequence (DNA): TGTGCCAGCAGCGAACTGGTCGGGGATACGCAGTATTTT. Translated, it gives CASSELVGDTQYF.

This sequence joins TRBV11-2 and TRBJ2-3, with 7 bases fitting TRBD1. The CDR3 has 16 residues. With 2 bases clipped from V and 4 bases from J, the junction kept 9 bases outside the gene matches. Germline CDR1 reads SGHAT; CDR2 reads FQNNGV. The CDR3 region has the DNA TGTGCCAGCAGCTTACGACAGGGTTTACGAGCAGATACGCAGTATTTT. Translated: CASSLRQGLRADTQYF.

The V call is TRBV27, the J call TRBJ1-2; 8 bases are shared with TRBD1. CDR1 is MNHEY and CDR2 is SMNVEV in the germline V gene (reference sequence). With 5 bases clipped from V and 4 bases from J, the junction kept 6 bases outside the gene matches. The CDR3 totals 14 residues. In nucleotides, the CDR3 is TGTGCCAGCAGTCAAAGACAGGGGATCTATGGCTACACCTTC. Protein sequence: CASSQRQGIYGYTF.